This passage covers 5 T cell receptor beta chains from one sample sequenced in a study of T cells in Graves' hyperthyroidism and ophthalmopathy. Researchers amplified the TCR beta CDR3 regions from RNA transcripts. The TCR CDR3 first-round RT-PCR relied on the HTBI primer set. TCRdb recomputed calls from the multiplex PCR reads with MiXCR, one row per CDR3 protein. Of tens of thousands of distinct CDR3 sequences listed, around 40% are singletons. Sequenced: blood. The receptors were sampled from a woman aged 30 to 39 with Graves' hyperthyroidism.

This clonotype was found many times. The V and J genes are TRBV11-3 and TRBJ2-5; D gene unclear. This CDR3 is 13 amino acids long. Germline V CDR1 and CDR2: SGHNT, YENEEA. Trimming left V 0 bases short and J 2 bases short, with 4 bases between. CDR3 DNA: TGTGCCAGCAGCTTAGACCTTCAAGAGACCCAGTACTTC. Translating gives CASSLDLQETQYF.

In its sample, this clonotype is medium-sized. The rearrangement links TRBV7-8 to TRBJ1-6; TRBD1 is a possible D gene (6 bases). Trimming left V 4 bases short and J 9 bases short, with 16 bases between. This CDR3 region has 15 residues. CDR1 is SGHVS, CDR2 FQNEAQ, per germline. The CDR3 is CASSYESGGSSPLHF. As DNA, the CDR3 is TGTGCCAGCAGCTATGAGTCGGGGGGCAGTTCACCCCTCCACTTT.

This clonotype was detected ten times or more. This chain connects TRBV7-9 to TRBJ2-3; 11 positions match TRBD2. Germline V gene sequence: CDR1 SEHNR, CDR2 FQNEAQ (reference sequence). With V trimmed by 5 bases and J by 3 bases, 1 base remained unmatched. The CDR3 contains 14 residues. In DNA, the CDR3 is TGTGCCAGCAGCCGACTAGCGGGGACAGATACGCAGTATTTT. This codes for CASSRLAGTDTQYF.

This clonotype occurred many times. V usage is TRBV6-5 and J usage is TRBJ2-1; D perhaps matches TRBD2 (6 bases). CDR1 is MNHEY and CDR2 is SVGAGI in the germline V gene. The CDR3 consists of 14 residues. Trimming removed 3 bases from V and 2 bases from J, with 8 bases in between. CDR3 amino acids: CASSYRLAYNEQFF. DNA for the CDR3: TGTGCCAGCAGTTATCGACTAGCCTACAATGAGCAGTTCTTC.

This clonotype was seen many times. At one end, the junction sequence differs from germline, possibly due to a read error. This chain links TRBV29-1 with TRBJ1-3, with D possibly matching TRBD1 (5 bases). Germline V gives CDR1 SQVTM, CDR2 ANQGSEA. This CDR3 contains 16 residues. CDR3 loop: CSAEYPGSNSGSTMYF. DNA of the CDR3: TGCAGCGCCGAATATCCAGGGTCAAACTCTGGAAGCACCATGTATTTT.